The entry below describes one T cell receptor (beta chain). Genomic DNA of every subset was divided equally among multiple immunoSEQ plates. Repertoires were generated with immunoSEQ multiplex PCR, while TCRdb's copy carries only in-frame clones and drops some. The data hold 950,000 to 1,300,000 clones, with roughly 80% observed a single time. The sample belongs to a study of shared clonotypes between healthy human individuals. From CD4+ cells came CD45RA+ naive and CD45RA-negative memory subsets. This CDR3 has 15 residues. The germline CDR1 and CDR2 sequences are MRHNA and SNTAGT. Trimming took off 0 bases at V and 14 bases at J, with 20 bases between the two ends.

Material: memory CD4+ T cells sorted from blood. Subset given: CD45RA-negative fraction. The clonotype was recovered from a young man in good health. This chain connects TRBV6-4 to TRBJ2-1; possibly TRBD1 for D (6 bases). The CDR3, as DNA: TGTGCCAGCAGTGACTCAAAGGTGCGTCTAGGGGGTGAGTTCTTC. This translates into CASSDSKVRLGGEFF.